This T cell receptor (beta chain) was sequenced during a study of CXCR3-negative and CXCR3-positive naive CD8 T cells. As concerns this clonotype: Antigen unknown.

Germline assignment: CDR1 MDHEN and CDR2 SYDVKM. CDR3 length: 17 residues. The TRB libraries of cDNA were built by UMI-labeled 5' RACE. TCRdb reprocessed the 5' RACE reads, with one entry per CDR3 protein and no DNA. This sample lists tens of thousands of distinct CDR3 sequences; its ten largest clones have about 0.62%. Study findings and constraints: Both of the naive subsets showed about the same high diversity, but memory CD8+ cells had much less. Comparison of naive cells showed more hydrophobic TRB CDR3s in CXCR3-positive than in CXCR3-negative naive cells.

The source of this sequence is a human donor in good health. Some clones in this sample may be carry-over from other donors' samples. The chain recombines TRBV28 with TRBJ2-3. The sample consisted of naive CXCR3+ CD8+ T cells from blood. Regarding subset: CD45RO-CCR7+CD27+CD95- naive CD8+ T cells expressing CXCR3 (TNR3+). CDR3 sequence: CASSKLTHDLFTDTQYF.